This entry lists 19 T cell receptor beta chains sequenced from one sample in a study of blood T cell repertoires in COVID-19. Assay: immunoSEQ multiplex PCR; the TCRdb copy retains only in-frame clones and omits some. The top ten hold roughly an eighth of the sample, which has about 42,000 clones, about 85% seen once. Sequenced input: peripheral blood. The receptors stem from a woman in her seventies in a cohort sampled during active COVID-19.

This chain joins TRBV21-1 and TRBJ1-1; the table's TRBD1 call for D was not verified on the DNA. TRBV21-1 is shown as a pseudogene. The CDR3 loop spans 16 amino acids. CDR3 bases: TGTGCCAGCAGCAAAGATAAAGCAGACATGAACACTGAAGCTTTCTTT. It codes for CASSKDKADMNTEAFF.

The rearrangement links TRBV7-2 to TRBJ1-5; no firm D call. The germline V gene encodes CDR1 SGHTA and CDR2 FQGNSA. The CDR3 is 13 residues long. Trimming left V 1 base short and J 5 bases short, with 6 bases between. The CDR3 sequence is CASSLGRDQPQHF. The CDR3 coding sequence is TGTGCCAGCAGCTTAGGTCGGGATCAGCCCCAGCATTTT.

This clone was detected only once. The chain couples TRBV7-2 to TRBJ2-7, with TRBD2 matching 8 bases. This CDR3 contains 16 residues. Germline values: CDR1 SGHTA, CDR2 FQGNSA. Trimming took 0 bases from V and 0 from J; bases not matched to a gene: 4. As DNA, the CDR3 is TGTGCCAGCAGCTTAGCGCAAGCGGGAGCCTCCTACGAGCAGTACTTC. This encodes CASSLAQAGASYEQYF.

The CDR3 here is CASTFSGSVSDTQYF. The CDR3 nucleotides read TGTGCCAGCACTTTTAGCGGGAGCGTCTCAGATACGCAGTATTTT. The rearrangement links TRBV6-5 to TRBJ2-3, with 9 bases aligning to TRBD2. Germline CDR1 is MNHEY and CDR2 is SVGAGI. V lost 7 bases, J lost 4 bases, and 9 bases stayed unmatched. The CDR3 is 15 amino acids.

This clone appeared once. V and J are TRBV4-1 and TRBJ1-1; D unclear. In germline, CDR1 is MGHRA, CDR2 YSYEKL. With 0 bases removed from V and 0 bases from J, the gap between germline ends came to 11 bases. The length of the CDR3 is 16 residues. In DNA form, the CDR3 reads TGCGCCAGCAGCCAAGACATCGGGGTCCTGAACACTGAAGCTTTCTTT. Residues: CASSQDIGVLNTEAFF.

The CDR3 DNA follows: TGTGCCAGCAGTGACCCGACAGGGGGGGCGAACACCGGGGAGCTGTTTTTT. Translation: CASSDPTGGANTGELFF. The chain has TRBV6-2 or TRBV6-3 and TRBJ2-2; TRBD1 matches at 9 bases. The CDR3 consists of 17 residues. Germline V gene data show CDR1 as MNHEY and CDR2 as SVGEGT. Trimming took 5 bases from V and 0 from J; bases not matched to a gene: 7.

The chain joins TRBV7-9 to TRBJ1-2, with 7 bases fitting TRBD1. With 1 base clipped from V and 4 bases from J, the junction kept 6 bases outside the gene matches. Looked up from germline, CDR1 is SEHNR and CDR2 is FQNEAQ (reference sequence). This CDR3 is built from 15 residues. The CDR3 coding sequence is TGTGCCAGCAGCTTAGGCGGACAGGTGGGCTATGGCTACACCTTC. It is translated as CASSLGGQVGYGYTF.

The rearrangement joins TRBV6-5 to TRBJ1-3; D ambiguous. With 8 bases removed from V and 4 bases from J, the gap between germline ends came to 12 bases. In germline, CDR1 is MNHEY, CDR2 SVGAGI. The CDR3 is made up of 13 amino acids. The CDR3 loop reads CASREGSGNTIYF. CDR3 bases: TGTGCCAGCCGGGAGGGATCCGGAAACACCATATATTTT.

The rearrangement joins TRBV5-1 to TRBJ2-7, with 8 bases identical to TRBD1. Germline CDR1 and CDR2: SGHRS and YFSETQ. This CDR3 contains 15 residues. V lost 0 bases to trimming and J lost 7 bases; unmatched junction nucleotides: 9. The DNA for the CDR3 is TGCGCCAGCAGCTTGGCCACAGGGGGGCATGGGGAGCAGTACTTC. Its protein product is CASSLATGGHGEQYF.

This sequence joins TRBV6-4 and TRBJ1-1; tentatively, D is TRBD1 (5 bases). The germline CDR1 and CDR2 sequences are MRHNA and SNTAGT. This CDR3 has 18 amino acids. Trimming pared 4 bases from V and 1 base from J, leaving 22 bases between. CDR3 residues: CASSGTGDRGKENTEAFF. CDR3 bases: TGTGCCAGCAGTGGGACGGGGGACCGAGGGAAAGAGAACACTGAAGCTTTCTTT.

The V and J genes are TRBV19 and TRBJ2-2, with a weak D call TRBD2 (6 bases). V lost 3 bases and J lost 6, with 14 bases in between. The germline gives CDR1 LNHDA, CDR2 SQIVND (reference sequence). CDR3 length: 15 residues. The CDR3 region is CASSIQDYPAGELFF. CDR3 nucleotides: TGTGCCAGTAGTATCCAGGACTATCCGGCCGGGGAGCTGTTTTTT.

The chain employs TRBV9 and TRBJ2-2, with a tentative D call TRBD1 (5 bases). Germline-derived CDR1 and CDR2 are SGDLS and YYNGEE. The CDR3 extends over 14 amino acids. V was clipped by 6 bases and J by 1 base, with 10 bases between them. The DNA for the CDR3 is TGTGCCAGCACTAGGGGTCAGAACACCGGGGAGCTGTTTTTT. Translation gives CASTRGQNTGELFF.

The chain recombines TRBV19 with TRBJ2-7; no clear D gene. Germline loops: CDR1 LNHDA, CDR2 SQIVND (reference sequence). Trimming left V 5 bases short and J 5 bases short, with 7 bases between. The CDR3 covers 11 residues. The CDR3 bases are TGTGCCAGTAGTTCAGTTCACGAGCAGTACTTC. Residues: CASSSVHEQYF.

This chain links TRBV7-2 with TRBJ1-5; perhaps TRBD1 as D (6 bases). Trimming stripped 2 bases from V and 4 bases from J, with 12 bases between. This CDR3 contains 15 residues. Germline CDR1 SGHTA, CDR2 FQGNSA. The CDR3 region is CASSLIGQPNQPQHF. The CDR3 nucleotides read TGTGCCAGCAGCTTAATCGGACAGCCTAATCAGCCCCAGCATTTT. The full variable domain, with the rest looked up from reference TRBV7-2 and TRBJ1-5, is GAGVSQSPSNKVTEKGKDVELRCDPISGHTALYWYRQSLGQGLEFLIYFQGNSAPDKSGLPSDRFSAERTGGSVSTLTIQRTQQEDSAVYLCASSLIGQPNQPQHFGDGTRLSIL.

The CDR3 DNA reads as TGTGCCAGCAGCCAGATGGGCGCCGGTGAGCAGTTCTTC. The encoded protein is CASSQMGAGEQFF. The chain is built from TRBV7-6 and TRBJ2-1; no reliable D call. The CDR3 extends over 13 amino acids. The germline gives CDR1 SGHVS, CDR2 FNYEAQ. The V and J ends lost 5 bases and 9 bases respectively, with 14 bases between them. The whole variable domain, filled in from reference TRBV7-6 and TRBJ2-1, reads GAGVSQSPRYKVTKRGQDVALRCDPISGHVSLYWYRQALGQGPEFLTYFNYEAQQDKSGLPNDRFSAERPEGSISTLTIQRTEQRDSAMYRCASSQMGAGEQFFGPGTRLTVL.

This chain uses TRBV19 with TRBJ1-3, with D uncertain. CDR1 and CDR2 (germline): LNHDA, SQIVND (reference sequence). The ends were cut back, 3 bases at V and 0 bases at J, with 12 bases in the middle. The CDR3 contains 16 residues. As DNA, the CDR3 is TGTGCCAGTAGTATCCGTGGAGGTCGCTCTGGAAACACCATATATTTT. Translation gives CASSIRGGRSGNTIYF.

This chain connects TRBV2 to TRBJ2-7; D perhaps matches TRBD2 (6 bases). Trimming pared 7 bases from V and 2 bases from J, leaving 15 bases between. The CDR3 length is 14 residues. Germline CDR1 is SNHLY and CDR2 is FYNNEI. The DNA of the CDR3 is TGTGCCAGCACCCTGTTTGGAGGGCCCTACGAGCAGTACTTC. Encoded protein: CASTLFGGPYEQYF.

The chain joins TRBV3-1 (or the pseudogene TRBV3-2) to TRBJ1-5; D is perhaps TRBD1 (5 bases). The CDR3 covers 12 residues. Trimming stripped 0 bases from V and 8 bases from J, with 5 bases between. Germline V CDR1 and CDR2: LGHDT, YNNKEL (reference sequence). This chain's CDR3 is CASSQEQEPQHF. CDR3 bases: TGTGCCAGCAGCCAAGAACAGGAGCCCCAGCATTTT.

The chain couples TRBV10-1 to TRBJ2-1, with 11 bases matching TRBD1. CDR1 and CDR2 from the germline V gene are WNHNN and SYGVQD (reference sequence). With V trimmed by 8 bases and J by 9 bases, 6 bases remained unmatched. The CDR3 contains 13 residues. The CDR3 protein is CASASGTGGEQFF. The CDR3, as DNA: TGCGCCAGCGCCTCCGGGACAGGGGGTGAGCAGTTCTTC.